These 7 T cell receptor beta chains came from one sample sequenced in a study of T cells in Graves' hyperthyroidism and ophthalmopathy. Amplified TCR beta CDR3 regions derived from RNA transcripts. With the HTBI primer set, the TCR CDR3 went through a first round of RT-PCR. One entry per CDR3 protein, called by TCRdb with MiXCR from the multiplex PCR reads. The table includes a few hundred thousand distinct CDR3 sequences, more than 12% detected once. The sequenced material came from blood. The receptors originated from a woman aged 25 to 45 with Graves' hyperthyroidism.

This clonotype was seen a few times. This chain connects TRBV6-5 to TRBJ1-1; perhaps TRBD1 as D (6 bases). The V gene's germline CDR1 is MNHEY and CDR2 SVGAGI. The CDR3 has 16 amino acids. V was trimmed by 2 bases and J by 0 bases, leaving 13 bases between them. The CDR3 region has the DNA TGTGCCAGCAGTTACGTACAGGGAAAAATGAACACTGAAGCTTTCTTT. It translates to CASSYVQGKMNTEAFF.

The chain joins TRBV29-1 to TRBJ1-2; no firm D call. Germline V gives CDR1 SQVTM, CDR2 ANQGSEA. V was clipped by 1 base and J by 3 bases, with 15 bases between them. The CDR3 spans 15 residues. In nucleotides, the CDR3 is TGCAGCGTTGAAGCCGGAGACTCTAAGTACTATGGCTACACCTTC. Translating it yields CSVEAGDSKYYGYTF.

In this sample, this clonotype turned up many times. This sequence joins TRBV18 and TRBJ2-5; D might be TRBD1 (5 bases). V shed 2 bases and J shed 5 bases, with 9 bases lying between them. CDR3 length equals 13 residues. CDR1 is KGHSH, CDR2 LQKENI, per germline. The DNA of the CDR3 is TGTGCCAGCTCACCAAGGCAGGGTGAGACCCAGTACTTC. Protein: CASSPRQGETQYF.

This clonotype was detected ten times or more. V usage is TRBV6-1 and J usage is TRBJ2-7, with 9 bases aligning to TRBD1. V dropped 5 bases and J dropped 4; count of bases not matched to a gene: 12. The germline CDR1 and CDR2 sequences are MNHNS and SASEGT. This CDR3 has 16 residues. The CDR3 nucleotides are TGTGCCAGCAGTTTGGGGACAGGGTTTGATCCTTACGAGCAGTACTTC. As protein: CASSLGTGFDPYEQYF.

This rearrangement joins TRBV9 to TRBJ2-7, with D possibly matching TRBD1 (8 bases). Trimming stripped 3 bases from V and 6 bases from J, with 16 bases between. CDR1 SGDLS and CDR2 YYNGEE come from the germline V gene. The CDR3 has 14 amino acids. The CDR3 protein is CASSATDREGEQYF. CDR3 DNA sequence: TGTGCCAGCAGCGCTACGGACAGGGAGGGCGAGCAGTACTTC.

This clonotype was seen just once. The chain has TRBV4-1 and TRBJ2-1, with a weak D call TRBD2 (6 bases). V was pared by 0 bases and J by 6 bases, with 18 bases between. The CDR3 length is 17 residues. Per the germline V gene, CDR1 is MGHRA and CDR2 is YSYEKL. Here the CDR3 reads CASSQDSVGLLFNEQFF. DNA of the CDR3: TGCGCCAGCAGCCAAGATAGCGTGGGACTCCTATTCAATGAGCAGTTCTTC.

V is TRBV24-1 and J is TRBJ2-1; tentatively, D is TRBD2 (6 bases). This CDR3 has 14 residues. Germline loops: CDR1 KGHDR, CDR2 SFDVKD. V lost 9 bases and J 8 bases, leaving 19 bases between the germline ends. The DNA of the CDR3 is TGTGCCACCTGCGGGACTCCGTTTACACATGAGCAGTTCTTC. It specifies CATCGTPFTHEQFF.